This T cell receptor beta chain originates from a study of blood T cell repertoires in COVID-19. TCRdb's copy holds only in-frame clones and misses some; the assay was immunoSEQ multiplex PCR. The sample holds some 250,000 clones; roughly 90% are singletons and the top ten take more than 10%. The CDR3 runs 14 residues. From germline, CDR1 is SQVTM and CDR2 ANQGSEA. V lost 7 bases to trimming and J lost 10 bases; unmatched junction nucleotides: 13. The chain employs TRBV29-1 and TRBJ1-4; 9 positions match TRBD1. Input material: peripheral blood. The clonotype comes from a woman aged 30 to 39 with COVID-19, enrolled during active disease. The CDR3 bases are TGCAGCGCCAAAGCCGGGACAGGGCCAGGAAAACTGTTTTTT. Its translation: CSAKAGTGPGKLFF.